Below are 4 T cell receptor beta chains sequenced from a single sample in a study of preoperative IRX-2 immunotherapy in early breast cancer (dated by TCRdb to between 2018 and 2020). The label giving this sample's treatment or condition can be read as: preoperative locoregional IRX-2 cytokine immunotherapy. Preparation of the library involved the immunoSEQ multiplex PCR assay. TCRdb provides this immuneACCESS table in a form limited to in-frame rearrangements. Some clones are lacking; in checked studies, under half of them reflect an unresolved V gene, and why the rest are absent is not known. Counted in this sample were approximately 28,000 clones; approximately 83% of them appeared once. 3% to 3.5% of the sample lies in the top ten. The sample was acquired from a patient treated with IRX-2 immunotherapy. The receptors come from a human donor with breast cancer.

This chain connects TRBV11-3 to TRBJ2-2; TRBD2 agrees at 7 bases. This CDR3 comprises 14 residues. The junction had 4 bases not matched to a gene; V was cut back by 5 bases and J by 4 bases. Germline CDR1 reads SGHNT; CDR2 reads YENEEA. CDR3 in amino acids: CASSRGLGTGELFF. In nucleotides, the CDR3 is TGTGCCAGCAGCCGCGGACTAGGCACCGGGGAGCTGTTTTTT.

This clone was observed a single time. Here the CDR3 reads CASSQSWGARTDTQYF. CDR3 DNA: TGTGCCAGCAGCCAATCGTGGGGGGCGCGCACAGATACGCAGTATTTT. The chain uses TRBV14 and TRBJ2-3; D may correspond to TRBD1 or TRBD2 (6 bases each). The CDR3 is 16 residues long. V was pared by 2 bases and J by 1 base, with 13 bases between. The germline V gene encodes CDR1 SGHDN and CDR2 FVKESK.

The CDR3 reads CASSLGLEGETQYF. The DNA of the CDR3 is TGCGCCAGCAGCCTCGGACTGGAGGGAGAGACCCAGTACTTC. The gene calls are TRBV5-1 and TRBJ2-5; a possible D gene is TRBD2 (6 bases). Germline V gives CDR1 SGHRS, CDR2 YFSETQ. This CDR3 spans 14 amino acids. The germline V and J ends were trimmed by 4 bases and 4 bases, with 14 bases remaining between them.

The chain has TRBV11-3 and TRBJ1-2; tentative D call: TRBD1 (6 bases). Trimming took off 0 bases at V and 8 bases at J, with 13 bases between the two ends. In germline, CDR1 is SGHNT, CDR2 YENEEA. This CDR3 spans 14 amino acids. The CDR3: CASSLEVLGAGYTF. Written as DNA, the CDR3 is TGTGCCAGCAGCTTAGAGGTCCTGGGGGCGGGCTACACCTTC.